This T cell receptor (beta chain) was found in a study of blood T cell repertoires in COVID-19. Across the study: Samples representing acute and convalescent COVID-19 were sourced from the United States, Italy and Spain.

As processed by the authors: Estimation of nucleated cell counts was performed using reference gene primer amplification. This table comes from immunoSEQ multiplex PCR, and its TCRdb copy is limited to in-frame clones, with some not included. V, J and clone size are taken as reported in that table, and D and trimming were inferred from the DNA itself. The sample carries a few hundred thousand clones, roughly 89% recorded once. The CDR3 loop spans 16 amino acids. The germline CDR1 and CDR2 sequences are SGHRS and YFSETQ. The junction had 4 bases not matched to a gene; V was cut back by 0 bases and J by 2 bases. Enrolled during active infection, Seattle patients were then followed longitudinally.

This sequence originates from a woman aged 55-69 years with COVID-19, enrolled during active disease. The gene calls are TRBV5-1 and TRBJ2-2; TRBD1 agrees at 7 bases. The sequenced sample was peripheral blood. The CDR3 spells CASSLGTGLNTGELFF. In DNA, the CDR3 is TGCGCCAGCAGCTTGGGGACAGGCCTTAACACCGGGGAGCTGTTTTTT.